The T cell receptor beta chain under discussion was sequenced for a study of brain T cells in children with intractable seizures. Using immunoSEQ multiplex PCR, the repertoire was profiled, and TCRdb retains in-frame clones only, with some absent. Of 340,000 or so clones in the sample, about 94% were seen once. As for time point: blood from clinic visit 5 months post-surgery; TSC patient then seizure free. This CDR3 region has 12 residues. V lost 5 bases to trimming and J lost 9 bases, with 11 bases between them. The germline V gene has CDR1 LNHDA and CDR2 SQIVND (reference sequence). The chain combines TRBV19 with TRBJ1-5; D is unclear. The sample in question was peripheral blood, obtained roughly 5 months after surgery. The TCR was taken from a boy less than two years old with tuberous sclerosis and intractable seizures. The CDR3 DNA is TGTGCCAGTAGTTTTGGGTTGATGCCCCAGCATTTT. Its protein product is CASSFGLMPQHF.